The TCR beta chain under discussion was sequenced for a study of T cell responses to AZD1222 COVID-19 vaccine (dated by TCRdb to about 2021). Looking at the study overall: AZD1222 recipients given second doses at about 4 weeks or at about 12 weeks were pooled, since spike-specific TCR depth and breadth were not found to differ between the two schedules. TCR sequencing was performed for 230 to 250 trial participants, of whom roughly 200 were given two doses of AZD1222 and some 25 were given two doses of MenACWY control vaccine. Enrollment into the trials was organized by age into subgroups of 18-55, 56-69 and 70-plus years, and those subgroups contained roughly 150, 30 and 60 TCR-sequenced participants, respectively. Overall results and qualifications from the work: After two AZD1222 doses, spike-specific TCR breadth and depth were significantly higher than at day 0 and than in MenACWY recipients. The whole spike protein was spanned by vaccine-associated CD4 TCRs, and dominant responses were seen in regions 160-218 and 743-854. Because no day 14 peak-response samples were available, the repertoires could be characterized only after the peak T cell response. Epitopes outside the regions mutated in the B.1.351 and B.1.1.7 variants were reportedly recognized by nearly half of the unique spike-specific TCRs. Participants were mostly white British and included more females than males, and it was suggested by the authors that clonal diversity may have been underestimated. The 56-69-year group was small, and its depth increase did not reach significance, likely because of low power. Conclusions about previously exposed vaccinees are limited, since just six AZD1222 recipients were seropositive for SARS-CoV-2 at baseline.

This specimen's time point label, per the study, means: baseline before first vaccination. The vaccinee samples were drawn from two UK trials, COV001 and COV002, one of which was a single-blind randomized controlled phase 2/3 trial testing AZD1222 (ChAdOx1 nCoV-19) in healthy adults. For TCRbeta chain sequencing, PBMC samples from trial participants were taken at day 0 and at day 28 after the second dose. Comments on this clone: Its cognate antigen has yet to be identified. No qualities accompany the bases; no much larger clone lies one base away.

Reading from cysteine to phenylalanine, the CDR3 counts 16 amino acids. Left in the record is the CDR3 DNA by itself, 48 bases read in frame from the first base. V and J are trimmed by 2 bases and 4 bases, and the gene matches miss 8 bases of the junction. In the germline V gene, CDR1 corresponds to MNHNS and CDR2 to SASEGT. The CDR3 regions of human TCRbeta chains were subjected to immunosequencing. The published analysis was carried out like this. TCRs in the repertoires were matched against a reference library of SARS-CoV-2-specific TCRs that had been generated with the MIRA antigen-specificity platform. Breadth was defined as the fraction of unique TCRs that were SARS-CoV-2-associated, and depth was defined as the fraction of total T cells that were SARS-CoV-2-associated. Using the MIRA data, each spike-specific TCR was assigned both to the spike region to which the TCR was reactive and to a CD4 or CD8 class. Log10-transformed breadth and depth values were compared by one-way ANOVA with Sidak's multiple comparisons tests. This is the immuneACCESS table as TCRdb keeps it, with only in-frame sequences that have V and J called. A part of the clones is gone; compared with another copy, unresolved V genes explain less than half, and the rest is unexplained. The V and J calls and clone size were taken over from that table, and D and trimming were inferred from the DNA. The sample table shows about 140,000 clones, and just over 90% are seen once. Jointly, the top ten make up roughly 3.1% of the sample.

The receptor's source is an adult in good health. The sequence is built from TRBV6-1 and TRBJ2-1; 7 central bases correspond to TRBD1. Sequences were derived from peripheral blood, sampled on day 0 of AZD1222 vaccination. In nucleotide form, the sequence is TGTGCCAGCAGTGAAAGGGGGCAGGGGTGGTACAATGAGCAGTTCTTC. Its protein reads: CASSERGQGWYNEQFF.